Shown below are 5 T cell receptor beta chains from a single sample sequenced in a study of CD8 T cells in Susac syndrome (dated by TCRdb to about 2019). The library was produced with the immunoSEQ multiplex PCR assay. RNA was extracted with the RNeasy kit and 0.5 to 1 ug was reverse transcribed using random hexamers. TCRdb ran its own pipeline on the public reads, namely fastp trimming at Q25 and MiXCR clone calling, and kept in-frame beta chains. Duplicate CDR3 protein sequences are folded into a single record with the most common DNA and genes. The sample profile shows under 200,000 distinct CDR3 sequences; roughly 94% of them were found once. The top ten clones comprise approximately 0.11% of the sample. The sequencing input was CD4+ T cells from PBMCs. The origin of the receptors is a human donor with Susac syndrome.

This rearrangement joins TRBV29-1 to TRBJ2-7; D remains ambiguous. This CDR3 has 11 residues. Germline V CDR1 and CDR2: SQVTM, ANQGSEA. Trimming took 6 bases from V and 2 from J, leaving 8 bases between them. The DNA of the CDR3 is TGCAGCGTGGTAGCAACCTACGAGCAGTACTTC. It is translated as CSVVATYEQYF.

The chain joins TRBV5-1 to TRBJ2-3, with unresolved D. The V end lost 0 bases, the J end lost 8 bases, and 4 bases lay between the germline ends. This CDR3 is 11 amino acids long. The V gene's germline CDR1 is SGHRS and CDR2 YFSETQ. This chain's CDR3 is CASSLESTQYF. Here the CDR3 DNA reads TGCGCCAGCAGCTTGGAGAGTACGCAGTATTTT.

The genes are TRBV25-1 and TRBJ1-1; D remains unclear. The CDR3 totals 15 residues. In germline, CDR1 is MGHDK, CDR2 SYGVNS. Trimming pared 1 base from V and 0 bases from J, leaving 9 bases between. Written as DNA, the CDR3 is TGTGCCAGCAGTGAATGGAGCAGCTTGAACACTGAAGCTTTCTTT. Translation gives CASSEWSSLNTEAFF. Full variable domain (outside the CDR3, taken from reference TRBV25-1 and TRBJ1-1): EADIYQTPRYLVIGTGKKITLECSQTMGHDKMYWYQQDPGMELHLIHYSYGVNSTEKGDLSSESTVSRIRTEHFPLTLESARPSHTSQYLCASSEWSSLNTEAFFGQGTRLTVV.

This sequence joins TRBV11-2 and TRBJ1-5, with D possibly TRBD1 on 5 matching bases. Germline CDR1 reads SGHAT; CDR2 reads FQNNGV. Deletions cut 4 bases from V and 7 bases from J, with 14 bases between. The length of the CDR3 is 14 residues. CDR3 loop: CASSSGRAGQPQHF. CDR3 DNA sequence: TGTGCCAGCAGCTCGGGGCGGGCAGGACAGCCCCAGCATTTT.

This chain joins TRBV19 and TRBJ1-2; no clear D. Germline V gene sequence: CDR1 LNHDA, CDR2 SQIVND (reference sequence). The V end lost 4 bases, the J end lost 7 bases, and 16 bases lay between the germline ends. CDR3 size: 14 residues. CDR3 coding DNA: TGTGCCAGTAGTACTCGGACTTTCCAAGGTGGCTACACCTTC. Translation gives CASSTRTFQGGYTF.